This entry concerns a single T cell receptor (beta chain). What it binds is not known. The CDR3 runs to 12 residues. V dropped 7 bases and J dropped 6 bases, with 12 bases sitting between them. RNA transcripts were the template for amplifying TCR beta CDR3 regions. Initially, a first-round RT-PCR of the TCR CDR3 employed the HTBI primer set. TCRdb re-analysed the multiplex PCR reads in MiXCR, keeping a single row per CDR3 protein. The sample lists about 280,000 distinct CDR3 sequences, about 25% occurring once. This record comes from a study of T cells in Graves' hyperthyroidism and ophthalmopathy. About the study: Peripheral blood was drawn at first diagnosis, prior to all treatment.

Isolation of PBMCs was performed on roughly 9 ml fresh peripheral blood. Whole-study results and caveats: Most clonotypes expanded in thyroid above 0.001 were likewise present in blood.

Sequences were obtained from blood. The sequence came from a man aged 40-49 years with Graves' hyperthyroidism that later progressed to Graves' ophthalmopathy. The chain combines TRBV12-3 or TRBV12-4 with TRBJ1-1; D not certain. CDR3 in amino acids: CASIRGESEAFF. Here the CDR3 DNA reads TGTGCCAGCATCCGTGGGGAATCTGAAGCTTTCTTT.